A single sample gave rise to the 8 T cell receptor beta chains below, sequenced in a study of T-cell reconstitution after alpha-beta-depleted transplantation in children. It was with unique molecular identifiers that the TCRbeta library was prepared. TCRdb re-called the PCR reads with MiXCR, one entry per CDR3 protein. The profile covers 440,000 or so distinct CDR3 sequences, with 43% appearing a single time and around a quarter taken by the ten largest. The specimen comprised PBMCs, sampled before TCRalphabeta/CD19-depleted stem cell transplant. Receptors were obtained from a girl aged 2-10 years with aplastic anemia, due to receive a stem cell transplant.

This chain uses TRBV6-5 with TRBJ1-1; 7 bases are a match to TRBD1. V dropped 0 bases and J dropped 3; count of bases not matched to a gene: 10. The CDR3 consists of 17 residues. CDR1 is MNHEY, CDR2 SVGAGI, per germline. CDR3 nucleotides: TGTGCCAGCAGTTACTCTCAAAAGGGGGCTCCCCACACTGAAGCTTTCTTT. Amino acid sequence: CASSYSQKGAPHTEAFF.

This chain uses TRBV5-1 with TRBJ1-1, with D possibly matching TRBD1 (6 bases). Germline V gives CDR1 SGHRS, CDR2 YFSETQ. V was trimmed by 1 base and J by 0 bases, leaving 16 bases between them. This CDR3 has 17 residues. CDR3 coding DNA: TGCGCCAGCAGCTTGAACCCTACCGGGACAATGAACACTGAAGCTTTCTTT. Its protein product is CASSLNPTGTMNTEAFF.

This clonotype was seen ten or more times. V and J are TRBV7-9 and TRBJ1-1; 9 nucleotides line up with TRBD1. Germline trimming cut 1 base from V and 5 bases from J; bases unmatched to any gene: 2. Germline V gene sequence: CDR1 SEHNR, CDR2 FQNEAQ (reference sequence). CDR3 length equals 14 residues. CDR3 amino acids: CASSLVTGGTEAFF. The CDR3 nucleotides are TGTGCCAGCAGCTTAGTGACAGGGGGGACTGAAGCTTTCTTT. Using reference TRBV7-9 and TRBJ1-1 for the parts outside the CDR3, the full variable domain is DTGVSQNPRHKITKRGQNVTFRCDPISEHNRLYWYRQTLGQGPEFLTYFQNEAQLEKSRLLSDRFSAERPKGSFSTLEIQRTEQGDSAMYLCASSLVTGGTEAFFGQGTRLTVV.

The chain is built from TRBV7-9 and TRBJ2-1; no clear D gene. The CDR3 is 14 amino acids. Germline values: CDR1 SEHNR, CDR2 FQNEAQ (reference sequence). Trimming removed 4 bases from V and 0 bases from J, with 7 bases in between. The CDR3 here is CASSWLSSYNEQFF. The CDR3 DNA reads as TGTGCCAGCAGCTGGCTTAGCTCCTACAATGAGCAGTTCTTC.

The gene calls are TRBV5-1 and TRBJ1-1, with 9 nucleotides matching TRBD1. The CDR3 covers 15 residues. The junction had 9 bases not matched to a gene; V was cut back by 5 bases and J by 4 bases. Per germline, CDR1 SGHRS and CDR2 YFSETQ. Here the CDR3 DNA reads TGCGCCAGCAGGTACCACAGGGGACAGGGCACTGAAGCTTTCTTT. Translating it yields CASRYHRGQGTEAFF.

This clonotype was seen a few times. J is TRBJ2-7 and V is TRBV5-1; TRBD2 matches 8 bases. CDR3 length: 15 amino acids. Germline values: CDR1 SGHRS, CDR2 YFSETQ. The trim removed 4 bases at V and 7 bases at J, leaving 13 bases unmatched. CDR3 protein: CASSIPSGPRAEQYF. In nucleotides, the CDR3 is TGCGCCAGCAGCATACCTAGCGGGCCACGAGCGGAGCAGTACTTC.

CDR3 in DNA: TGTGCCAGCAGCGTCGACGGGAGCTCCTACAATGAGCAGTTCTTC. The encoded protein is CASSVDGSSYNEQFF. The rearrangement uses TRBV7-2 and TRBJ2-1, with a tentative D call TRBD2 (6 bases). Germline V gives CDR1 SGHTA, CDR2 FQGNSA. V lost 5 bases, J lost 0 bases, and 11 bases lay in between. The CDR3 extends over 15 amino acids.

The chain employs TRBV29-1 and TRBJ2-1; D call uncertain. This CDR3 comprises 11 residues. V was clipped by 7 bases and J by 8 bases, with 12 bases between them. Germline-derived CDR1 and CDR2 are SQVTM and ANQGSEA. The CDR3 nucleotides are TGCAGCGCCATGCTCCTCCATGAGCAGTTCTTC. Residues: CSAMLLHEQFF.